The TCR beta chain described here comes from a study of T cell changes during pregnancy in multiple sclerosis. The assay was immunoSEQ multiplex PCR, and TCRdb's table has in-frame clones only and misses some. The table lists around 70,000 clones, approximately 92% of them singletons. Germline CDR1 reads SGDLS; CDR2 reads YYNGEE. The CDR3 contains 16 residues. Trimming at V came to 4 bases and at J to 0 bases, leaving 8 bases not matched to a gene. The sample consisted of peripheral blood, taken before pregnancy. The clonotype originates from a female donor with multiple sclerosis, enrolled in a pregnancy study. The chain joins TRBV9 to TRBJ2-3; 7 bases align to TRBD2. CDR3 loop: CASSRELAMSTDTQYF. The CDR3 nucleotides read TGTGCCAGCAGCCGAGAACTAGCGATGAGCACAGATACGCAGTATTTT. Full variable domain (missing parts from reference TRBV9 and TRBJ2-3): DSGVTQTPKHLITATGQRVTLRCSPRSGDLSVYWYQQSLDQGLQFLIQYYNGEERAKGNILERFSAQQFPDLHSELNLSSLELGDSALYFCASSRELAMSTDTQYFGPGTRLTVL.